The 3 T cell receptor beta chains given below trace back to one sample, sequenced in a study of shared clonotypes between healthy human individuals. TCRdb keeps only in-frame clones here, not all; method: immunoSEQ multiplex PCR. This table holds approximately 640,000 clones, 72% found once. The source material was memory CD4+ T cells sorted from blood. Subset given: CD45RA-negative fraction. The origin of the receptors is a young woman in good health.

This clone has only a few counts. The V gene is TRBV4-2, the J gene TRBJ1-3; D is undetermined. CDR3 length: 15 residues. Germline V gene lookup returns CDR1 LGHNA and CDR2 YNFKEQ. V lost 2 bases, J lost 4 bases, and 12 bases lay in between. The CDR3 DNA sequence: TGTGCCAGCAGCCAATCCAGGCTCTCCGGAAACACCATATATTTT. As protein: CASSQSRLSGNTIYF.

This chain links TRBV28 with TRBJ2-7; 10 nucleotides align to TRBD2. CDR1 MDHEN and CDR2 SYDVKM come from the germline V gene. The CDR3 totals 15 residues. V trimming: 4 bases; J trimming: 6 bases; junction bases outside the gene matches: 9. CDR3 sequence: CASSWASSGRSEQYF. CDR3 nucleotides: TGTGCCAGCAGTTGGGCCAGTAGCGGGAGGTCCGAGCAGTACTTC. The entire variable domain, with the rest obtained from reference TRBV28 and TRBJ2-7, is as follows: DVKVTQSSRYLVKRTGEKVFLECVQDMDHENMFWYRQDPGLGLRLIYFSYDVKMKEKGDIPEGYSVSREKKERFSLILESASTNQTSMYLCASSWASSGRSEQYFGPGTRLTVT.

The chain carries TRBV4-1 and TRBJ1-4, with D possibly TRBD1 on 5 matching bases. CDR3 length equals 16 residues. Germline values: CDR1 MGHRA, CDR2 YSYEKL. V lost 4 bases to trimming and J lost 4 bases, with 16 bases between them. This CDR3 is CASSRGDSGLNEKLFF. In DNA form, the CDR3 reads TGCGCCAGCAGCCGGGGGGACTCAGGGCTTAATGAAAAACTGTTTTTT.